Listed below are T cell receptor beta chains from one sample, sequenced in a study of ipilimumab plus nivolumab after autologous stem cell transplantation. The method was immunoSEQ multiplex PCR; TCRdb's version includes in-frame clones alone and lacks a portion of them. Seen here are tens of thousands of clones, about 83% observed once, and the top ten hold approximately 2.2%. The sample here was PBMCs, taken in a trial of ipilimumab plus nivolumab as post-transplant consolidation. The receptors shown here come from a male donor with diffuse large B-cell lymphoma. The CDR3 runs from the conserved cysteine through the conserved F or W. The order of the fields is D gene, clone size, V gene, J gene, CDR3 protein, CDR3 DNA. D genes are given only for firm matches. Clone size, where shown, is once, few, many, or a class for clones that have expanded.

d_gene: TRBD1; abundance: NA; v_gene: TRBV15; j_gene: TRBJ2-1; CDR3aa: CATSATTGGLFYNEQFF; CDR3nt: TGTGCCACCAGCGCCACTACAGGGGGCCTCTTCTACAATGAGCAGTTCTTC
d_gene: NA; abundance: NA; v_gene: TRBV4-1; j_gene: TRBJ2-3; CDR3aa: CASSQDLSGQYLSTDTQYF; CDR3nt: TGCGCCAGCAGCCAAGATCTCAGCGGGCAATACCTAAGCACAGATACGCAGTATTTT
d_gene: NA; abundance: once; v_gene: TRBV18; j_gene: TRBJ2-7; CDR3aa: CASSPSMSRGEEQYF; CDR3nt: TGTGCCAGCTCACCATCGATGAGCAGGGGGGAAGAGCAGTACTTC
d_gene: NA; abundance: NA; v_gene: TRBV4-2; j_gene: TRBJ1-2; CDR3aa: CASSQAAGTNYGYTF; CDR3nt: TGTGCCAGCAGCCAAGCCGCGGGAACTAACTATGGCTACACCTTC
d_gene: NA; abundance: NA; v_gene: TRBV7-2; j_gene: TRBJ2-1; CDR3aa: CASSSPNSTRVYNEQFF; CDR3nt: TGTGCCAGCAGCTCTCCTAACTCCACCAGGGTTTACAATGAGCAGTTCTTC
d_gene: TRBD1; abundance: NA; v_gene: TRBV5-8; j_gene: TRBJ1-5; CDR3aa: CASSPWDRGRNQPQHF; CDR3nt: TGTGCCAGCAGCCCCTGGGACAGGGGACGCAATCAGCCCCAGCATTTT
d_gene: NA; abundance: NA; v_gene: TRBV18; j_gene: TRBJ2-5; CDR3aa: CASSPRTTQETQYF; CDR3nt: TGTGCCAGCTCACCCAGGACTACCCAAGAGACCCAGTACTTC
d_gene: TRBD1; abundance: NA; v_gene: TRBV11-1; j_gene: TRBJ2-7; CDR3aa: CASSLLQGGYEQYF; CDR3nt: TGTGCCAGCAGCTTACTACAGGGGGGCTACGAGCAGTACTTC
d_gene: NA; abundance: NA; v_gene: TRBV5-4; j_gene: TRBJ2-7; CDR3aa: CASSFRTGTYEQYF; CDR3nt: TGTGCCAGCAGCTTCCGGACTGGGACCTACGAGCAGTACTTC
d_gene: TRBD1; abundance: NA; v_gene: TRBV9; j_gene: TRBJ2-6; CDR3aa: CASSGQLSSGANVLTF; CDR3nt: TGTGCCAGCTCGGGACAGCTTTCCTCTGGGGCCAACGTCCTGACTTTC
d_gene: NA; abundance: NA; v_gene: TRBV9; j_gene: TRBJ2-5; CDR3aa: CASSVGQVQETQYF; CDR3nt: TGTGCCAGCAGCGTAGGGCAGGTCCAAGAGACCCAGTACTTC
d_gene: NA; abundance: NA; v_gene: TRBV4-2; j_gene: TRBJ2-7; CDR3aa: CASSLGGAGQSYEQYF; CDR3nt: TGTGCCAGCAGCCTCGGTGGGGCAGGGCAGTCCTACGAGCAGTACTTC
d_gene: NA; abundance: NA; v_gene: TRBV11-2; j_gene: TRBJ2-7; CDR3aa: CASSLGPTGPPYEQYF; CDR3nt: TGTGCCAGCAGCTTAGGACCTACCGGGCCACCCTACGAGCAGTACTTC
d_gene: TRBD1; abundance: NA; v_gene: TRBV28; j_gene: TRBJ1-4; CDR3aa: CASSLYRGREKLFF; CDR3nt: TGTGCCAGCAGTTTATACAGGGGCCGGGAAAAACTGTTTTTT
d_gene: NA; abundance: NA; v_gene: TRBV5-4; j_gene: TRBJ1-1; CDR3aa: CASSLGRGVNTEAFF; CDR3nt: TGTGCCAGCAGCCTGGGTCGGGGGGTGAACACTGAAGCTTTCTTT
d_gene: TRBD2; abundance: NA; v_gene: TRBV5-1; j_gene: TRBJ2-6; CDR3aa: CASRLLETDPGGLTF; CDR3nt: TGCGCCAGCAGGCTTCTCGAGACGGACCCGGGGGGCCTGACTTTC
d_gene: NA; abundance: NA; v_gene: TRBV20-1; j_gene: TRBJ2-3; CDR3aa: CSANRADTQYF; CDR3nt: TGCAGTGCCAATAGGGCGGATACGCAGTATTTT
d_gene: NA; abundance: once; v_gene: TRBV19; j_gene: TRBJ1-4; CDR3aa: CASRRTTTNEKLFF; CDR3nt: TGTGCCAGTAGGCGGACTACAACTAATGAAAAACTGTTTTTT
d_gene: NA; abundance: few; v_gene: TRBV6-6; j_gene: TRBJ1-1; CDR3aa: CASIRGNTEAFF; CDR3nt: TGTGCCAGCATAAGAGGGAACACTGAAGCTTTCTTT
d_gene: NA; abundance: few; v_gene: TRBV19; j_gene: TRBJ1-4; CDR3aa: CASRKGRISTNEKLFF; CDR3nt: TGTGCCAGTAGGAAAGGAAGAATCTCAACTAATGAAAAACTGTTTTTT
d_gene: TRBD2; abundance: NA; v_gene: TRBV4-3; j_gene: TRBJ2-3; CDR3aa: CASSQASLAGVTDTQYF; CDR3nt: TGCGCCAGCAGCCAGGCATCTCTAGCGGGGGTCACAGATACGCAGTATTTT
d_gene: NA; abundance: NA; v_gene: TRBV5-1; j_gene: TRBJ1-2; CDR3aa: CASSLAGGRGYGYTF; CDR3nt: TGCGCCAGCAGCTTGGCTGGTGGCAGGGGTTATGGCTACACCTTC
d_gene: NA; abundance: NA; v_gene: TRBV27; j_gene: TRBJ2-2; CDR3aa: CASSLSFYRDTGELFF; CDR3nt: TGTGCCAGCAGTTTATCCTTCTACAGGGACACCGGGGAGCTGTTTTTT
d_gene: TRBD1; abundance: NA; v_gene: TRBV7-9; j_gene: TRBJ2-5; CDR3aa: CASSARQGRETQYF; CDR3nt: TGTGCCAGCAGCGCCCGACAGGGGAGAGAGACCCAGTACTTC
d_gene: TRBD1; abundance: NA; v_gene: TRBV9; j_gene: TRBJ1-6; CDR3aa: CASSGTGRNSPLHF; CDR3nt: TGTGCCAGCAGCGGGACAGGGAGAAATTCACCCCTCCACTTT
d_gene: TRBD1; abundance: NA; v_gene: TRBV10-3; j_gene: TRBJ2-7; CDR3aa: CAIRGTGTVSYEQYF; CDR3nt: TGTGCCATCAGGGGGACCGGGACAGTTTCCTACGAGCAGTACTTC
d_gene: TRBD1; abundance: NA; v_gene: TRBV11-1; j_gene: TRBJ1-4; CDR3aa: CASSRGQGNEKLFF; CDR3nt: TGTGCCAGCAGCCGGGGACAGGGCAATGAAAAACTGTTTTTT
d_gene: NA; abundance: NA; v_gene: TRBV23-1; j_gene: TRBJ1-2; CDR3aa: CASRMRQAYGYTF; CDR3nt: TGCGCCAGCAGAATGAGACAGGCCTATGGCTACACCTTC
d_gene: NA; abundance: NA; v_gene: TRBV7-3; j_gene: TRBJ2-1; CDR3aa: CASSSLVNIGVAEQFF; CDR3nt: TGTGCCAGCAGCTCCTTAGTCAATATCGGGGTAGCCGAGCAGTTCTTC
d_gene: NA; abundance: NA; v_gene: TRBV11-2; j_gene: TRBJ1-2; CDR3aa: CASRTPWVNYGYTF; CDR3nt: TGTGCCAGCAGAACACCCTGGGTCAACTATGGCTACACCTTC
d_gene: TRBD2; abundance: NA; v_gene: TRBV6-1; j_gene: TRBJ2-3; CDR3aa: CASSDVASGGSTDTQYF; CDR3nt: TGTGCCAGCAGTGATGTGGCTAGCGGGGGTAGCACAGATACGCAGTATTTT
d_gene: NA; abundance: few; v_gene: TRBV29-1; j_gene: TRBJ1-1; CDR3aa: CSALPKLLENTEAFF; CDR3nt: TGCAGCGCACTACCTAAACTACTAGAGAACACTGAAGCTTTCTTT
d_gene: NA; abundance: few; v_gene: TRBV5-4; j_gene: TRBJ2-1; CDR3aa: CASSRGNNEQFF; CDR3nt: TGTGCCAGTTCAAGAGGCAACAATGAGCAGTTCTTC
d_gene: NA; abundance: NA; v_gene: TRBV5-4; j_gene: TRBJ1-2; CDR3aa: CASSLTLGDGYTF; CDR3nt: TGTGCCAGCAGCTTAACTCTTGGGGACGGCTACACCTTC
d_gene: TRBD1; abundance: NA; v_gene: TRBV5-4; j_gene: TRBJ1-2; CDR3aa: CASSLGGGSYYGYTF; CDR3nt: TGTGCCAGCAGCTTGGGAGGGGGCTCCTACTATGGCTACACCTTC
d_gene: NA; abundance: NA; v_gene: TRBV2; j_gene: TRBJ1-4; CDR3aa: CASSGTASSEKLFF; CDR3nt: TGTGCCAGCAGTGGAACGGCCAGCAGTGAAAAACTGTTTTTT
d_gene: TRBD1; abundance: NA; v_gene: TRBV18; j_gene: TRBJ1-2; CDR3aa: CASSPTGDRGGGYTF; CDR3nt: TGTGCCAGCTCACCGACTGGTGACAGGGGCGGTGGCTACACCTTC
d_gene: TRBD2; abundance: NA; v_gene: TRBV7-2; j_gene: TRBJ2-3; CDR3aa: CASSFPGTSGADTQYF; CDR3nt: TGTGCCAGCAGCTTCCCCGGGACTAGCGGGGCAGATACGCAGTATTTT
d_gene: NA; abundance: NA; v_gene: TRBV10-3; j_gene: TRBJ1-3; CDR3aa: CAIRTHGNTIYF; CDR3nt: TGTGCCATCAGAACACACGGAAACACCATATATTTT
d_gene: NA; abundance: NA; v_gene: TRBV6-5; j_gene: TRBJ1-5; CDR3aa: CASLRGAEQPQHF; CDR3nt: TGTGCCAGCCTTAGGGGGGCAGAGCAGCCCCAGCATTTT
d_gene: TRBD1; abundance: NA; v_gene: TRBV6-5; j_gene: TRBJ1-2; CDR3aa: CASSSTTGGYTF; CDR3nt: TGTGCCAGCAGCTCGACGACAGGGGGCTACACCTTC
d_gene: TRBD1; abundance: NA; v_gene: TRBV30; j_gene: TRBJ1-5; CDR3aa: CAWSRGVSGGTAQTQPQHF; CDR3nt: TGTGCCTGGTCCCGTGGGGTGTCAGGCGGGACAGCACAAACGCAGCCCCAGCATTTT
d_gene: NA; abundance: NA; v_gene: TRBV2; j_gene: TRBJ1-6; CDR3aa: CASSVGGGNGSPLHF; CDR3nt: TGTGCCAGCAGTGTGGGCGGAGGGAACGGCTCACCCCTCCACTTT
d_gene: TRBD1; abundance: NA; v_gene: TRBV7-8; j_gene: TRBJ1-2; CDR3aa: CASSPLTGGAGYGYTF; CDR3nt: TGTGCCAGCAGCCCTCTGACAGGGGGCGCGGGTTATGGCTACACCTTC
d_gene: NA; abundance: NA; v_gene: TRBV5-4; j_gene: TRBJ1-3; CDR3aa: CASSPPGAGNTIYF; CDR3nt: TGTGCCAGCAGCCCGCCGGGGGCTGGAAACACCATATATTTT
d_gene: NA; abundance: NA; v_gene: TRBV4-3; j_gene: TRBJ1-1; CDR3aa: CASRLGFDTEAFF; CDR3nt: TGCGCCAGCAGATTAGGGTTTGACACTGAAGCTTTCTTT
d_gene: NA; abundance: NA; v_gene: TRBV11-2; j_gene: TRBJ2-5; CDR3aa: CASSPLGRRETQYF; CDR3nt: TGTGCCAGCAGCCCCCTGGGGCGACGTGAGACCCAGTACTTC
d_gene: TRBD1; abundance: NA; v_gene: TRBV2; j_gene: TRBJ1-1; CDR3aa: CASGTGSLPEAFF; CDR3nt: TGTGCCAGCGGGACAGGGAGTTTGCCTGAAGCTTTCTTT
d_gene: NA; abundance: NA; v_gene: TRBV7-8; j_gene: TRBJ1-5; CDR3aa: CASSLVSGLGNQPQHF; CDR3nt: TGTGCCAGCAGCTTAGTTTCAGGGTTGGGCAATCAGCCCCAGCATTTT
d_gene: TRBD1; abundance: NA; v_gene: TRBV30; j_gene: TRBJ1-1; CDR3aa: CAWRGQGARTEAFF; CDR3nt: TGTGCCTGGAGGGGACAGGGGGCTCGCACTGAAGCTTTCTTT
d_gene: NA; abundance: NA; v_gene: TRBV4-1; j_gene: TRBJ2-2; CDR3aa: CASSASGLYTGELFF; CDR3nt: TGCGCCAGCAGCGCTTCGGGACTCTACACCGGGGAGCTGTTTTTT
d_gene: NA; abundance: NA; v_gene: TRBV2; j_gene: TRBJ1-1; CDR3aa: CASSDQGWVNTEAFF; CDR3nt: TGTGCCAGCAGTGACCAGGGTTGGGTGAACACTGAAGCTTTCTTT
d_gene: NA; abundance: NA; v_gene: TRBV5-6; j_gene: TRBJ1-1; CDR3aa: CASEAGHSNTEAFF; CDR3nt: TGTGCCTCGGAGGCAGGACATTCGAACACTGAAGCTTTCTTT